In this sample, the clone carrying this T cell receptor beta chain turned up many times. Its antigen is currently unknown. Using RNA template, CDR3s of TCR alpha and beta were amplified with iRepertoire arm-PCR. Input was about 85-400 ng of tissue mRNA or PBMC total RNA. A single record per CDR3 protein comes from TCRdb applying MiXCR to the multiplex PCR reads. Of tens of thousands of distinct CDR3 sequences listed, roughly 40% were seen once; the top ten hold 35% to 40%. The sample is drawn from a study of glioma-infiltrating T cells. Germline V gene data show CDR1 as MNHNS and CDR2 as SASEGT. V gave up 10 bases and J gave up 1 base, with 11 bases separating them. This CDR3 is 12 amino acids long. Study-level results: Tissue-blood divergence was below expectation in non-neoplastic patients, above in gliomas.

The TCR sequence derives from a human donor with low-grade glioma or glioblastoma, undergoing nonglioma brain surgery, or in good health (not recorded which). Sequencing was done on a sample of glioma tissue, nonneoplastic brain tissue, or PBMCs (not recorded which). The V call is TRBV6-1, the J call TRBJ2-7, with no clear D. The CDR3 protein is CATMTESYEQYF. CDR3 DNA sequence: TGTGCCACCATGACCGAGTCCTACGAGCAGTACTTC.